This T cell receptor beta chain emerged from a study of PD-1 blockade in classical Hodgkin lymphoma. Background on the study: Nivolumab dosed at 3 mg/kg went to patients intravenously every 2 weeks.

The assay was immunoSEQ multiplex PCR, and TCRdb's table has in-frame clones only and misses some. This repertoire shows around 100,000 clones, roughly nine tenths found once; its top ten account for approximately 3%. This clone has a single count. The time point denotes: cycle 4 day 1 (C4D1), after less than seven weeks of nivolumab. All the patients suffered relapse after autologous stem cell transplantation, and brentuximab vedotin exposure differed. V lost 3 bases, J lost 0 bases, and 4 bases stayed unmatched. This CDR3 is built from 16 residues. Germline V gives CDR1 LNHNV, CDR2 YYDKDF (reference sequence).

This chain uses TRBV15 with TRBJ2-2; TRBD1 aligns across 7 bases. Sequenced here: peripheral blood mononuclear cells (PBMCs), sampled before the fourth cycle of nivolumab. The sequence was collected from a human donor with classical Hodgkin lymphoma. CDR3 coding DNA: TGTGCCACCAGCAGTAAGGGGGCCCCGAACACCGGGGAGCTGTTTTTT. Protein: CATSSKGAPNTGELFF.